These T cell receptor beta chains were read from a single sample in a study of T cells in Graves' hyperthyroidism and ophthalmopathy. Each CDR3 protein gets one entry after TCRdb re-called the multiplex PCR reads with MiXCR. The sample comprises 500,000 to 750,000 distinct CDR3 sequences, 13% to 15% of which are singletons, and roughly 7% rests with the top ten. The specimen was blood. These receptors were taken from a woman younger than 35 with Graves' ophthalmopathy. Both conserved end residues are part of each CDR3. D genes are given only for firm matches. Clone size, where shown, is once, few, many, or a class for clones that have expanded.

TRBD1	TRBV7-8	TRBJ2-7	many	CASSSNRGQGSYEQYF	TGTGCCAGCAGCTCGAACAGGGGACAGGGGTCCTACGAGCAGTACTTC
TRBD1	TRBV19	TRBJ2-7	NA	CASSRRQGYSYEQYF	TGTGCCAGTAGTAGAAGACAGGGGTATAGCTACGAGCAGTACTTC
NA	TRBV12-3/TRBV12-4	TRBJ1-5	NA	CASSQGTYSNQPQHF	TGTGCCAGCAGCCAGGGCACTTATAGCAATCAGCCCCAGCATTTT
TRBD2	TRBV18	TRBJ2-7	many	CASSHIRLAGEDEQYF	TGTGCCAGCTCACACATCCGACTAGCGGGAGAAGACGAGCAGTACTTC
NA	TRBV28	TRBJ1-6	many	CASSLAPGYQALHF	TGTGCCAGCAGTTTAGCCCCGGGGTATCAAGCCCTCCACTTT
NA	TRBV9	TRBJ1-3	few	CASSLPGGGAGGNTIYF	TGTGCCAGCAGCTTACCTGGCGGGGGGGCAGGAGGAAACACCATATATTTT
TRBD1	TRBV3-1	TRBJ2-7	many	CASSPRAGGSHEQYF	TGTGCCAGCAGCCCGCGCGCAGGGGGCTCCCACGAGCAGTACTTC
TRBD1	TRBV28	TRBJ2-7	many	CASSSMRQGAYEQYF	TGTGCCAGCAGTTCTATGAGACAGGGGGCCTACGAGCAGTACTTC
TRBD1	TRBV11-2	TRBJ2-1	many	CASQGQSYNEQFF	TGTGCCAGCCAGGGACAGAGCTACAATGAGCAGTTCTTC
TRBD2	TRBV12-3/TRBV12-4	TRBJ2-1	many	CASSLGGLAKSYNVQFF	TGTGCCAGCAGTTTAGGCGGACTAGCCAAGAGCTACAATGTGCAGTTCTTC
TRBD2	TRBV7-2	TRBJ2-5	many	CASSFGTIPQETQYF	TGTGCCAGCAGCTTCGGGACTATCCCACAAGAGACCCAGTACTTC
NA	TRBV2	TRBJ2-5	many	CADTWRMGSQETQYF	TGTGCCGACACATGGAGGATGGGGTCGCAAGAGACCCAGTACTTC
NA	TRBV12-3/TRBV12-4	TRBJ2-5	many	CASSLGTADETQYF	TGTGCCAGCAGTTTAGGGACGGCCGATGAGACCCAGTACTTC
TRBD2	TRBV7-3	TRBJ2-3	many	CASSLTWEGRDTQYF	TGTGCCAGCAGCTTAACTTGGGAGGGCCGAGATACGCAGTATTTT
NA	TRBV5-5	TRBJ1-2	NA	CASSLRAGYTF	TGTGCCAGCAGCTTGAGGGCTGGCTACACCTTC
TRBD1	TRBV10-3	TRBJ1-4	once	CAISESQGAGENLFF	TGTGCCATCAGTGAGTCACAGGGGGCTGGGGAAAACCTGTTTTTT